One and the same sample provided the 16 T cell receptor beta chains below, sequenced in a study of T cell repertoires in cytomegalovirus infection. MiXCR, applied by TCRdb to the reads, yields one record per CDR3 protein. This sample has under 850,000 distinct CDR3 sequences, with 33% found just once. For these TCRs, the target antigens are not known. The sample here was cultured PBMCs, taken from culture after CMV antigen stimulation. Receptor source: a human donor in good health (CMV status not recorded). Some clones in this sample may be carry-over from other donors' samples.

The chain links TRBV20-1 to TRBJ2-7, with D uncertain. Germline lookup yields CDR1 DFQATT and CDR2 SNEGSKA (reference sequence). V lost 4 bases and J 4 bases, leaving 20 bases between the germline ends. The CDR3 has 15 residues. CDR3 coding DNA: TGCAGTGCTAAGCTACCCGGGCGGCGAGGTTACGAGCAGTACTTC. Translated, it gives CSAKLPGRRGYEQYF.

The chain employs TRBV24-1 and TRBJ2-3; D gene ambiguous. The CDR3 length is 13 residues. Germline CDR1 reads KGHDR; CDR2 reads SFDVKD. Trimming stripped 0 bases from V and 1 base from J, with 1 base between. The CDR3 region is CATSDLGTDTQYF. The DNA for the CDR3 is TGTGCCACCAGTGATTTGGGCACAGATACGCAGTATTTT.

The chain uses TRBV10-1 and TRBJ2-7, with 7 nucleotides matching TRBD2. The V and J ends lost 6 bases and 7 bases, in that order; junction bases with no gene match: 15. Germline CDR1 is WNHNN and CDR2 is SYGVQD (reference sequence). The length of the CDR3 is 15 residues. For the CDR3, the DNA is TGCGCCAGCAGCCCACCTGGGGGGGAGACTACAGAGCAGTACTTC. This sequence encodes CASSPPGGETTEQYF.

The rearrangement joins TRBV15 to TRBJ1-2; the match to TRBD1 covers 8 bases. The V segment lost 2 bases and the J segment 8 bases; nucleotides outside the gene matches: 10. Germline V gene sequence: CDR1 LNHNV, CDR2 YYDKDF (reference sequence). The length of the CDR3 is 15 residues. The CDR3 DNA is TGTGCCACCAGCAGACAGCGACAGGGGTTGGAGGGCTACACCTTC. Its translation: CATSRQRQGLEGYTF. Full variable domain (missing parts from reference TRBV15 and TRBJ1-2): DAMVIQNPRYQVTQFGKPVTLSCSQTLNHNVMYWYQQKSSQAPKLLFHYYDKDFNNEADTPDNFQSRRPNTSFCFLDIRSPGLGDTAMYLCATSRQRQGLEGYTFGSGTRLTVV.

V and J are TRBV18 and TRBJ1-1; D gene unclear. CDR3 length: 14 residues. Germline V gene data show CDR1 as KGHSH and CDR2 as LQKENI. V lost 6 bases and J lost 1, with 12 bases in between. The CDR3 DNA reads TGTGCCAGCTCCCGCGATCACACGAACACTGAAGCTTTCTTT. This gives the protein CASSRDHTNTEAFF. The complete variable domain, with remaining parts taken from reference TRBV18 and TRBJ1-1, reads NAGVMQNPRHLVRRRGQEARLRCSPMKGHSHVYWYRQLPEEGLKFMVYLQKENIIDESGMPKERFSAEFPKEGPSILRIQQVVRGDSAAYFCASSRDHTNTEAFFGQGTRLTVV.

V usage is TRBV25-1 and J usage is TRBJ1-5; D is perhaps TRBD1 (5 bases). Between the trimmed V and J ends, which lost 4 bases and 5 bases, there was a span of 9 bases. There are 13 residues in the CDR3. The germline CDR1 and CDR2 sequences are MGHDK and SYGVNS. This chain's CDR3 is CASSGGTDQPQHF. In DNA form, the CDR3 reads TGTGCCAGCAGTGGGGGGACGGATCAGCCCCAGCATTTT.

This sequence joins TRBV19 and TRBJ2-1; TRBD2 matches 16 bases. CDR1 LNHDA and CDR2 SQIVND come from the germline V gene (reference sequence). This CDR3 has 15 amino acids. Trimming removed 6 bases from V and 8 bases from J; junction bases left unmatched: 4. CDR3 residues: CASRTGTSGRDEQFF. The CDR3 bases are TGTGCCAGTAGGACCGGGACTAGCGGGAGGGATGAGCAGTTCTTC.

At least ten counts were recorded for this clonotype. CDR3 sequence reads: CASSSRSGANVLTF. The CDR3 DNA reads TGTGCCAGCAGCTCCCGCTCTGGGGCCAACGTCCTGACTTTC. The chain has TRBV7-2 and TRBJ2-6, with unresolved D. Germline V gene sequence: CDR1 SGHTA, CDR2 FQGNSA. Between the trimmed V and J ends, which lost 4 bases and 0 bases, there was a span of 4 bases. The CDR3 spans 14 residues.

This clonotype has more than one count but fewer than ten. The chain recombines TRBV7-9 with TRBJ2-5; D gene ambiguous. Trimming left V 1 base short and J 6 bases short, with 12 bases between. This CDR3 is 14 amino acids long. The V gene's germline CDR1 is SEHNR and CDR2 FQNEAQ (reference sequence). The CDR3 DNA sequence: TGTGCCAGCAGCTTAGGGCACAGCCAGAAGACCCAGTACTTC. Translating gives CASSLGHSQKTQYF.

This clonotype was picked up a small number of times. The chain joins TRBV5-6 to TRBJ1-2; D possibly corresponds to TRBD1 (5 bases). V shed 3 bases and J shed 2 bases, with 17 bases lying between them. There are 16 residues in the CDR3. Germline assignment: CDR1 SGHDT and CDR2 YYEEEE. The CDR3, as DNA: TGTGCCAGCAGCTACGGCCGCGGGGCAGTCAACTATGGCTACACCTTC. It encodes CASSYGRGAVNYGYTF.

The V call is TRBV7-6, the J call TRBJ2-1; tentatively, D is TRBD2 (6 bases). Trimming removed 0 bases from V and 0 bases from J, with 12 bases in between. The CDR3 is 17 residues long. The germline CDR1 and CDR2 sequences are SGHVS and FNYEAQ. The CDR3 sequence is CASSLAWQTSSYNEQFF. CDR3 DNA: TGTGCCAGCAGCTTAGCTTGGCAGACTAGCTCCTACAATGAGCAGTTCTTC.

This clonotype was counted a few times. V gene TRBV11-2 combines with J gene TRBJ2-7; the D gene could be TRBD1 or TRBD2 (5 bases each). CDR3 length: 15 amino acids. The ends were cut back, 4 bases at V and 1 base at J, with 14 bases in the middle. Germline values: CDR1 SGHAT, CDR2 FQNNGV. The CDR3 loop is CASSSGRGLSYEQYF. For the CDR3, the DNA is TGTGCCAGCAGCTCGGGGCGAGGGTTATCCTACGAGCAGTACTTC.

The chain joins TRBV12-3 or TRBV12-4 to TRBJ2-7; D ambiguous. The CDR3 contains 13 residues. V was clipped by 3 bases and J by 7 bases, with 13 bases between them. The DNA of the CDR3 is TGTGCCAGCAGTTTCGGGCTAGGCCTAGAGCAGTACTTC. Amino acids: CASSFGLGLEQYF.

This chain uses TRBV4-2 with TRBJ2-3, with TRBD2 identical over 10 bases. CDR3 length: 17 amino acids. Germline trimming cut 0 bases from V and 5 bases from J; bases unmatched to any gene: 8. CDR1 is LGHNA and CDR2 is YNFKEQ in the germline V gene. CDR3 in DNA: TGTGCCAGCAGCCAAGATCGGAGCGGGGGGGCTTTAGATACGCAGTATTTT. Its translation: CASSQDRSGGALDTQYF.

V gene TRBV7-2 combines with J gene TRBJ1-5; TRBD1 might be the D (5 bases). V shed 1 base and J shed 5 bases, with 15 bases lying between them. From germline, CDR1 is SGHTA and CDR2 FQGNSA. CDR3 length: 16 amino acids. The chain's CDR3 is CASSLVGQGGYQPQHF. The CDR3 DNA is TGTGCCAGCAGCTTAGTGGGGCAGGGAGGTTATCAGCCCCAGCATTTT.

The chain uses TRBV2 and TRBJ2-7; 7 nucleotides match TRBD2. CDR1 SNHLY and CDR2 FYNNEI come from the germline V gene. CDR3 size: 15 residues. Trimming took 6 bases from V and 3 from J; bases not matched to a gene: 11. The CDR3 DNA follows: TGTGCCAGCAGGGGTATTCGGGACTACAACTACGAGCAGTACTTC. Protein: CASRGIRDYNYEQYF.